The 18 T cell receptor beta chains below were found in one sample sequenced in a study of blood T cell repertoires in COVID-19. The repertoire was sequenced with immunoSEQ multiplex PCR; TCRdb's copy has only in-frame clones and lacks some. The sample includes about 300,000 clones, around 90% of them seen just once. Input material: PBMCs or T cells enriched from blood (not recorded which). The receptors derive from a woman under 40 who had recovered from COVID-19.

This CDR3 is CASMARSSYNSPLHF. The CDR3 DNA reads TGTGCCAGCATGGCGCGGAGCTCCTATAATTCACCCCTCCACTTT. The chain uses TRBV6-5 and TRBJ1-6; D uncertain. Germline CDR1 MNHEY, CDR2 SVGAGI. CDR3 length: 15 residues. Trimming left V 7 bases short and J 0 bases short, with 10 bases between.

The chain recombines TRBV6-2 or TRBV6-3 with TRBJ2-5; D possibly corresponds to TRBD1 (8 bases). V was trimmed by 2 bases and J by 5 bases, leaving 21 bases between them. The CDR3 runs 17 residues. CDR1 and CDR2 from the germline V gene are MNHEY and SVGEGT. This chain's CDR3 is CASSYGQGAGVSETQYF. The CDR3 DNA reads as TGTGCCAGCAGTTACGGCCAGGGGGCGGGGGTATCCGAGACCCAGTACTTC.

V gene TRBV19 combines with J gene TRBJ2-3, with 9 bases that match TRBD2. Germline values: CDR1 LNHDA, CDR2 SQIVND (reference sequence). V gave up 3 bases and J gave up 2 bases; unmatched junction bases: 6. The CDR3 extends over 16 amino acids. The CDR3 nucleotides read TGTGCCAGTAGTATGATAGCGGGGGCCTCCACAGATACGCAGTATTTT. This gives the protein CASSMIAGASTDTQYF. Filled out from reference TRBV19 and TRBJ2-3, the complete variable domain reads DGGITQSPKYLFRKEGQNVTLSCEQNLNHDAMYWYRQDPGQGLRLIYYSQIVNDFQKGDIAEGYSVSREKKESFPLTVTSAQKNPTAFYLCASSMIAGASTDTQYFGPGTRLTVL.

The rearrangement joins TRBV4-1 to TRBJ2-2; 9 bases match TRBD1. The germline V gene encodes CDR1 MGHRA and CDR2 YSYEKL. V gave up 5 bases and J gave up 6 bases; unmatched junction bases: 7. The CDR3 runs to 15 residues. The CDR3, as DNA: TGCGCCAGCAGCTACGGACAGGGGATTTCCGGGGAGCTGTTTTTT. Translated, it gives CASSYGQGISGELFF.

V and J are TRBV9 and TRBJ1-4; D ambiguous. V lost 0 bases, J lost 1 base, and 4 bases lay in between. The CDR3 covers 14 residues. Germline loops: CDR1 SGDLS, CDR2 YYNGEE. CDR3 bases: TGTGCCAGCAGCGTAGGCAGAACTAATGAAAAACTGTTTTTT. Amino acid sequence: CASSVGRTNEKLFF.

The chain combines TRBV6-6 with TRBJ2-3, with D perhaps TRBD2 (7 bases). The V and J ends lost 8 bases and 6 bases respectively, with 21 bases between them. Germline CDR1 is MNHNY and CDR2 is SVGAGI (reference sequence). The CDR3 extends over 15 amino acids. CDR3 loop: CASGRGGPSVDTQYF. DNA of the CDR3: TGTGCCAGCGGAAGGGGGGGACCCAGCGTCGATACGCAGTATTTT.

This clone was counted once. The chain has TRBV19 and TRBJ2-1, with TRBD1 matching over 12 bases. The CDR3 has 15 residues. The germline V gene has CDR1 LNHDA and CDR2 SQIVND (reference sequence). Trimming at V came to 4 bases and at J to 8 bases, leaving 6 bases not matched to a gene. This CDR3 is CASSTQGTGGDEQFF. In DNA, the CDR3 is TGTGCCAGTAGTACTCAAGGGACAGGGGGCGATGAGCAGTTCTTC.

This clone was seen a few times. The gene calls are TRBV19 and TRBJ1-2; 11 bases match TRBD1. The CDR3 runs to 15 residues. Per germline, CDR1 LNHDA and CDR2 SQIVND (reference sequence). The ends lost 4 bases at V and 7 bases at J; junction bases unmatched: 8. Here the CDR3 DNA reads TGTGCCAGTAGTAGCCGGGACAGGGGGAGGTCTGGCTACACCTTC. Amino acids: CASSSRDRGRSGYTF. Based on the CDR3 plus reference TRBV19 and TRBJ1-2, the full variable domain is DGGITQSPKYLFRKEGQNVTLSCEQNLNHDAMYWYRQDPGQGLRLIYYSQIVNDFQKGDIAEGYSVSREKKESFPLTVTSAQKNPTAFYLCASSSRDRGRSGYTFGSGTRLTVV.

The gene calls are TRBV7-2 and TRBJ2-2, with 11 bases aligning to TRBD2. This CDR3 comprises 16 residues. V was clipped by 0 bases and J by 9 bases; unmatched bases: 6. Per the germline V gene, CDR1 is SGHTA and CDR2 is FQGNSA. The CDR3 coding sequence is TGTGCCAGCAGCTTAGCGCCTAGCGGGGGGCCCAGGGAGCTGTTTTTT. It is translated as CASSLAPSGGPRELFF.

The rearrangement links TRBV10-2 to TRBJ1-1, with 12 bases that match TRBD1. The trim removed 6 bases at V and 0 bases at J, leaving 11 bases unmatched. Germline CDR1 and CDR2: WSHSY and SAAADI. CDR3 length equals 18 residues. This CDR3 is CASRGQGATQEMNTEAFF. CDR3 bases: TGCGCCAGCAGGGGACAGGGGGCGACCCAAGAAATGAACACTGAAGCTTTCTTT.

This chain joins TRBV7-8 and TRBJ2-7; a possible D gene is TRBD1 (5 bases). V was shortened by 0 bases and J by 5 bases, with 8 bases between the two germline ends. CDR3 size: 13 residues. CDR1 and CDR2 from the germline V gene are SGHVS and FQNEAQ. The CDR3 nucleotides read TGTGCCAGCAGCTTAGCTGGCAGGGACGAGCAGTACTTC. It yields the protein CASSLAGRDEQYF.

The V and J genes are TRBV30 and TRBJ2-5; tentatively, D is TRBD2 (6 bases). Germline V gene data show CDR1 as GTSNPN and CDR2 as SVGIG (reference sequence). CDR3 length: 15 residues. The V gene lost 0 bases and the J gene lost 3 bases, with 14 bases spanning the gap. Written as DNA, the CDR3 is TGTGCCTGGAGTGTAAGTTTTGGAGGGGAAGAGACCCAGTACTTC. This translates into CAWSVSFGGEETQYF.

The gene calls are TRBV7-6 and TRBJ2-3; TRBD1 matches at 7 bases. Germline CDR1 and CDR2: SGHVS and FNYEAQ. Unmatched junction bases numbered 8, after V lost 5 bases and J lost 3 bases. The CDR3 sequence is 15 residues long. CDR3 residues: CASSEYRGWTDTQYF. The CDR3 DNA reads TGTGCCAGCAGCGAATACAGGGGCTGGACAGATACGCAGTATTTT.

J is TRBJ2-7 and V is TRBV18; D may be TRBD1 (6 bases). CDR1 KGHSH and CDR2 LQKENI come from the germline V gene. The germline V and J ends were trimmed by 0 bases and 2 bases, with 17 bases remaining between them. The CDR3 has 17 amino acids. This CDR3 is CASSPPIGGQGTYEQYF. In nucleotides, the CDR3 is TGTGCCAGCTCACCACCAATAGGTGGGCAGGGGACCTACGAGCAGTACTTC.

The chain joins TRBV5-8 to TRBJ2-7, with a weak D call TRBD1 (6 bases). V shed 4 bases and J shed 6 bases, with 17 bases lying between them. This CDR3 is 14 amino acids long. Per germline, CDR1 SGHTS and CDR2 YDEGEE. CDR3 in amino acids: CASSPLRQVIEQYF. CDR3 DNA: TGTGCCAGCAGCCCCCTGAGACAGGTAATCGAGCAGTACTTC.

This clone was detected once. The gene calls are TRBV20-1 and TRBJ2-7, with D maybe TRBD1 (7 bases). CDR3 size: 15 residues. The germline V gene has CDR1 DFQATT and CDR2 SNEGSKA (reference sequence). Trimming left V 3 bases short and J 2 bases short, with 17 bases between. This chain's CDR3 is CSASRAGQPAYEQYF. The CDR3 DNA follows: TGCAGTGCTAGTCGGGCGGGACAGCCGGCCTACGAGCAGTACTTC.

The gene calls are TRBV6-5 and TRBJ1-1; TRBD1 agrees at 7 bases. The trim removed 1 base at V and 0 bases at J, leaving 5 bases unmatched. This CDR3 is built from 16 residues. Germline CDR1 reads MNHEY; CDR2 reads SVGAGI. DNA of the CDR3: TGTGCCAGCAGTTACTGGGACAGTAAAATGAACACTGAAGCTTTCTTT. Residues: CASSYWDSKMNTEAFF.

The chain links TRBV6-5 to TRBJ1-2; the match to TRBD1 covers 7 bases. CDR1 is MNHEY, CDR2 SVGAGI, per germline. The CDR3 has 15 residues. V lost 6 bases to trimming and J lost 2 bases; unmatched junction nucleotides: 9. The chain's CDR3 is CASSRDSGQNYGYTF. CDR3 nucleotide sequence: TGTGCCAGCAGCCGGGACTCGGGACAGAACTATGGCTACACCTTC.